The 27 T cell receptor beta chains in this list originate from one sample, sequenced in a study of response to subunit inactivated influenza vaccine. TCRdb re-analysed the RT-PCR reads in MiXCR, keeping a single row per CDR3 protein. The sample shows about 610,000 distinct CDR3 sequences, 14% of them seen only once. The specimen was PBMCs from blood, collected less than 13 days after vaccination. The receptor source for this set is a man aged 45-65 years who received an inactivated influenza vaccine.

There are many counts of this clonotype. This rearrangement joins TRBV7-2 to TRBJ1-6; 9 nucleotides match TRBD1. Per germline, CDR1 SGHTA and CDR2 FQGNSA. The V gene end was trimmed by 5 bases and the J gene end by 9 bases; junction bases not matched to a gene: 5. The length of the CDR3 is 14 residues. CDR3 sequence: CASSLGQGVSPLHF. Written as DNA, the CDR3 is TGTGCCAGCAGCCTGGGACAGGGTGTTTCACCCCTCCACTTT.

This clonotype occurred a few times. The V and J genes are TRBV11-2 and TRBJ1-1, with D unclear. There are 15 residues in the CDR3. V shed 3 bases and J shed 5 bases, with 16 bases lying between them. CDR1 is SGHAT, CDR2 FQNNGV, per germline. CDR3 loop: CASSFTPVEGTEAFF. DNA for the CDR3: TGTGCCAGCAGCTTTACCCCCGTGGAGGGTACTGAAGCTTTCTTT.

V is TRBV20-1 and J is TRBJ2-3; 16 positions match TRBD2. J gave up 6 bases and V 0 bases, and 15 bases lay outside the gene matches. Germline V gene data show CDR1 as DFQATT and CDR2 as SNEGSKA (reference sequence). The CDR3 totals 20 residues. The CDR3 DNA reads as TGCAGTGCTAGAGATGCGAAAGGGACTAGCGGGAGGGCCAGGTGGGATACGCAGTATTTT. Translating it yields CSARDAKGTSGRARWDTQYF.

This rearrangement joins TRBV6-2 or TRBV6-3 to TRBJ1-5; 8 bases are a match to TRBD1. With 6 bases clipped from V and 3 bases from J, the junction kept 4 bases outside the gene matches. This CDR3 is built from 14 residues. Germline CDR1 reads MNHEY; CDR2 reads SVGEGT. The CDR3 loop is CASSQQGVNQPQHF. The CDR3 nucleotides are TGTGCCAGCAGCCAACAGGGGGTCAATCAGCCCCAGCATTTT.

The chain has TRBV9 and TRBJ2-3; TRBD1 matches at 10 bases. Germline loops: CDR1 SGDLS, CDR2 YYNGEE. The CDR3 covers 16 residues. Trimming at V came to 2 bases and at J to 0 bases, leaving 3 bases not matched to a gene. The CDR3: CASSVDRGKSTDTQYF. The CDR3 region has the DNA TGTGCCAGCAGCGTGGACAGGGGGAAAAGCACAGATACGCAGTATTTT.

This clonotype has more than one count but fewer than ten. This chain uses TRBV12-3 or TRBV12-4 with TRBJ2-7; D is perhaps TRBD2 (6 bases). V was shortened by 2 bases and J by 0 bases, with 11 bases between the two germline ends. The CDR3 is made up of 15 amino acids. This CDR3 reads CASSLSGDPSYEQYF. In DNA, the CDR3 is TGTGCCAGCAGTTTATCGGGGGACCCCTCCTACGAGCAGTACTTC.

The CDR3 here is CATSDSGALTYEQYF. The CDR3, as DNA: TGTGCCACCAGTGACTCGGGGGCGTTAACCTACGAGCAGTACTTC. This chain joins TRBV24-1 and TRBJ2-7; the D call may be TRBD1 or TRBD2 (6 bases each). In germline, CDR1 is KGHDR, CDR2 SFDVKD. The CDR3 has 15 residues. The germline V and J ends were trimmed by 4 bases and 2 bases, with 14 bases remaining between them.

This clonotype turned up a few times. This chain connects TRBV5-1 to TRBJ2-7; D gene ambiguous. Germline V gene data show CDR1 as SGHRS and CDR2 as YFSETQ. Trimming stripped 1 base from V and 1 base from J, with 9 bases between. This CDR3 is built from 14 residues. CDR3 protein: CASSLMHDSYEQYF. In DNA, the CDR3 is TGCGCCAGCAGCTTGATGCACGATTCCTACGAGCAGTACTTC.

The genes are TRBV5-1 and TRBJ1-3; possible D gene TRBD1, 5 bases. V gave up 4 bases and J gave up 6 bases, with 14 bases separating them. The CDR3 covers 14 residues. Germline V gene lookup returns CDR1 SGHRS and CDR2 YFSETQ. The CDR3 protein is CASSGGRGENTIYF. The CDR3 nucleotides read TGCGCCAGCAGCGGGGGACGGGGAGAAAACACCATATATTTT.

Only a few counts were recorded for this clonotype. The chain recombines TRBV21-1 with TRBJ2-1; TRBD2, the D gene given by the table, was not confirmed from the DNA. TRBV21-1 is described as a pseudogene. This CDR3 contains 17 residues. The CDR3, as DNA: TGTGCCAGCAGCAAAGGGATCGTGAGGGAGGCGGTCGATGAGCAGTTCTTC. This encodes CASSKGIVREAVDEQFF.

The V call is TRBV4-3, the J call TRBJ2-1; possible D gene TRBD2, 5 bases. This CDR3 spans 15 amino acids. The V gene's germline CDR1 is LGHNA and CDR2 YSLEER. The V and J ends lost 0 bases and 9 bases respectively, with 15 bases between them. CDR3 amino acids: CASSQDGPADTEQFF. The CDR3 DNA sequence: TGCGCCAGCAGCCAAGATGGTCCAGCGGATACTGAGCAGTTCTTC.

The V gene is TRBV12-3 or TRBV12-4, the J gene TRBJ1-2; unclear D gene. Trimming left V 5 bases short and J 7 bases short, with 14 bases between. There are 13 residues in the CDR3. CDR3 in amino acids: CASSPLGVGGYTF. The DNA of the CDR3 is TGTGCCAGCAGTCCCCTAGGAGTAGGTGGCTACACCTTC.

This clonotype appeared a few times. This chain joins TRBV6-1 and TRBJ2-7; 9 bases map to TRBD2. There are 15 residues in the CDR3. Unmatched junction bases numbered 5, after V lost 5 bases and J lost 0 bases. CDR1 and CDR2 (germline): MNHNS, SASEGT. The CDR3 sequence is CASSKSGRSSYEQYF. CDR3 bases: TGTGCCAGCAGTAAAAGCGGGAGGAGCTCCTACGAGCAGTACTTC.

This clonotype was seen many times. V usage is TRBV29-1 and J usage is TRBJ2-3, with D possibly being TRBD1 (5 bases). This CDR3 has 13 residues. V shed 3 bases and J shed 2 bases, with 9 bases lying between them. The germline V gene encodes CDR1 SQVTM and CDR2 ANQGSEA. The CDR3 protein is CSVEGQATDTQYF. The DNA of the CDR3 is TGCAGCGTTGAGGGGCAGGCCACAGATACGCAGTATTTT.

This chain uses TRBV6-2 or TRBV6-3 with TRBJ2-1, with 9 positions matching TRBD2. Germline V gene data show CDR1 as MNHEY and CDR2 as SVGEGT. The CDR3 contains 21 residues. Trimming cost V 2 bases and J 9 bases; bases outside gene matches: 26. CDR3 bases: TGTGCCAGCAGTTACCCCCCCGGATGGGATCTGGTAGCGGGAGTGTATTGTGAGCAGTTCTTC. This encodes CASSYPPGWDLVAGVYCEQFF.

This clonotype has just a few counts. This chain connects TRBV20-1 to TRBJ1-6; the match to TRBD1 covers 8 bases. The J segment lost 8 bases and the V segment lost 0 bases, leaving 6 bases of the junction unmatched. The CDR3 has 15 amino acids. Germline CDR1 DFQATT, CDR2 SNEGSKA (reference sequence). As DNA, the CDR3 is TGCAGTGCTAGAGAGCTGGACAGGGACTATTCACCCCTCCACTTT. It codes for CSARELDRDYSPLHF.

This clonotype was recorded many times. V is TRBV7-2 and J is TRBJ1-2, with no clear D. CDR3 size: 11 residues. V lost 7 bases and J lost 11, with 14 bases in between. CDR1 and CDR2 from the germline V gene are SGHTA and FQGNSA. CDR3 sequence reads: CASTATGRYTF. CDR3 DNA: TGTGCCAGCACCGCCACGGGGAGATACACCTTC.

This clonotype appeared many times. This chain joins TRBV7-2 and TRBJ2-1, with D maybe TRBD1 (6 bases). Trimming stripped 1 base from V and 4 bases from J, with 14 bases between. This CDR3 is 16 amino acids long. Looked up from germline, CDR1 is SGHTA and CDR2 is FQGNSA. The CDR3 DNA is TGTGCCAGCAGCTTAGTTCAGTGGACAGAGTACAATGAGCAGTTCTTC. It is translated as CASSLVQWTEYNEQFF.

The V call is TRBV7-9, the J call TRBJ1-3; D uncertain. Trimming left V 5 bases short and J 1 base short, with 18 bases between. Germline V lookup: CDR1 SEHNR, CDR2 FQNEAQ (reference sequence). The CDR3 extends over 17 amino acids. The CDR3 DNA follows: TGTGCCAGCAGCCCCGTCCGGAGGGAACCTTCTGGAAACACCATATATTTT. Encoded protein: CASSPVRREPSGNTIYF.

This clonotype was picked up many times. The chain is built from TRBV5-1 and TRBJ1-1, with TRBD1 as a possible D gene (5 bases). CDR3 length: 15 amino acids. V lost 1 base to trimming and J lost 4 bases, with 14 bases between them. The germline CDR1 and CDR2 sequences are SGHRS and YFSETQ. DNA for the CDR3: TGCGCCAGCAGCTTGAGCATCGGGGCGGTCACTGAAGCTTTCTTT. Protein: CASSLSIGAVTEAFF.

This clonotype was seen a few times. The V and J genes are TRBV18 and TRBJ2-3; 7 nucleotides align to TRBD2. The CDR3 has 17 residues. Germline assignment: CDR1 KGHSH and CDR2 LQKENI. Trimming at V came to 2 bases and at J to 2 bases, leaving 10 bases not matched to a gene. CDR3 DNA: TGTGCCAGCTCACCATCACATCTAGCGGCCCCCACAGATACGCAGTATTTT. Amino acid sequence: CASSPSHLAAPTDTQYF. Filled out from reference TRBV18 and TRBJ2-3, the complete variable domain reads NAGVMQNPRHLVRRRGQEARLRCSPMKGHSHVYWYRQLPEEGLKFMVYLQKENIIDESGMPKERFSAEFPKEGPSILRIQQVVRGDSAAYFCASSPSHLAAPTDTQYFGPGTRLTVL.

V gene TRBV18 combines with J gene TRBJ1-5; 7 bases match TRBD1. CDR1 and CDR2 from the germline V gene are KGHSH and LQKENI. The CDR3 consists of 15 residues. Losses at the gene ends were 5 bases for V and 7 bases for J; bases not matched to a gene: 11. In DNA, the CDR3 is TGTGCCAGCTCATCGGGGACAGCAGGAATACAGCCCCAGCATTTT. Translating it yields CASSSGTAGIQPQHF.

V is TRBV18 and J is TRBJ2-1, with D unresolved. Germline CDR1 and CDR2: KGHSH and LQKENI. The CDR3 extends over 13 amino acids. With 8 bases removed from V and 9 bases from J, the gap between germline ends came to 17 bases. The chain's CDR3 is CASHRAIFPEQFF. CDR3 DNA sequence: TGTGCCAGCCATCGGGCGATCTTTCCTGAGCAGTTCTTC.

This clonotype was detected ten times or more. The chain is built from TRBV7-8 and TRBJ1-6; TRBD1 matches 7 bases. V gave up 3 bases and J gave up 4 bases; unmatched junction bases: 3. The germline gives CDR1 SGHVS, CDR2 FQNEAQ. This CDR3 is 15 amino acids long. The chain's CDR3 is CASSFRTGYNSPLHF. CDR3 sequence (DNA): TGTGCCAGCAGCTTCCGGACAGGTTATAATTCACCCCTCCACTTT.

The V call is TRBV24-1, the J call TRBJ2-2; 7 nucleotides agree with TRBD2. The CDR3 is 14 residues long. Germline CDR1 reads KGHDR; CDR2 reads SFDVKD. V gave up 5 bases and J gave up 5 bases; unmatched junction bases: 4. CDR3 loop: CATSGVGRTGELFF. The CDR3 DNA reads TGTGCCACCAGTGGCGTCGGGAGGACCGGGGAGCTGTTTTTT.

The chain joins TRBV6-2 or TRBV6-3 to TRBJ2-1; 8 nucleotides match TRBD2. V shed 3 bases and J 4 bases; nucleotides not matched to a gene: 11. There are 17 residues in the CDR3. In germline, CDR1 is MNHEY, CDR2 SVGEGT. CDR3 in amino acids: CASSYPGLAGSYNEQFF. CDR3 nucleotide sequence: TGTGCCAGCAGTTATCCCGGGTTAGCGGGATCTTACAATGAGCAGTTCTTC.

This clonotype was detected ten times or more. The V call is TRBV29-1, the J call TRBJ2-7; 7 nucleotides line up with TRBD2. V lost 3 bases and J lost 2; bases outside the gene matches: 10. CDR3 length: 15 amino acids. Germline V gene sequence: CDR1 SQVTM, CDR2 ANQGSEA. The CDR3 here is CSVEIGGSGTYEQYF. CDR3 sequence (DNA): TGCAGCGTTGAGATCGGCGGGAGTGGCACCTACGAGCAGTACTTC.